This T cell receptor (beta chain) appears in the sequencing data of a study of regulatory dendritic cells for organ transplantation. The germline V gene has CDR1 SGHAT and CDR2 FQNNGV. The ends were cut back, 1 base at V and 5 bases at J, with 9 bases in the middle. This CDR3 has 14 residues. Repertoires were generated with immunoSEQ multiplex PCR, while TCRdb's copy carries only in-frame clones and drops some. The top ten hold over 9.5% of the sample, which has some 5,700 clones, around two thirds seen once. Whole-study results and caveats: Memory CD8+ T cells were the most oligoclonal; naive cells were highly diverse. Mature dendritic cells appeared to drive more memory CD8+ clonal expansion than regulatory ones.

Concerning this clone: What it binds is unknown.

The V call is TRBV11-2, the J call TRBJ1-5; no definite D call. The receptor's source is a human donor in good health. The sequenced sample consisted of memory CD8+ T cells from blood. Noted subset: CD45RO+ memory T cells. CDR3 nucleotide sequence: TGTGCCAGCAGCTTAGGGGCGAGGGATCAGCCCCAGCATTTT. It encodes CASSLGARDQPQHF.